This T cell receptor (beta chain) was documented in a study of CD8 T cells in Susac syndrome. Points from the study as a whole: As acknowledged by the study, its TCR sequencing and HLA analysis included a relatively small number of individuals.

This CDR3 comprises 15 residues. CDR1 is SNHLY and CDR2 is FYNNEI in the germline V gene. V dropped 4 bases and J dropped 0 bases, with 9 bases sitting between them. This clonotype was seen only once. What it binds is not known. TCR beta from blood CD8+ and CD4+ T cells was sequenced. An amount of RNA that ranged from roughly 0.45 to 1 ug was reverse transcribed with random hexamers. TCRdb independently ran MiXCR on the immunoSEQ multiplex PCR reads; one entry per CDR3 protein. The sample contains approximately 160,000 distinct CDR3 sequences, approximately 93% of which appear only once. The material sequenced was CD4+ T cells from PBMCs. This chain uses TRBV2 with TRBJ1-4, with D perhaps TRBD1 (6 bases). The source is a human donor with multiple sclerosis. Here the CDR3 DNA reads TGTGCCAGCAGTGGGGGGCCTGCAACTAATGAAAAACTGTTTTTT. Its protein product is CASSGGPATNEKLFF.